This T cell receptor (beta chain) is drawn from a study of HIV-infected patients and healthy controls. In the study overall: CD8 counts did not change consistently during early therapy; the CD4:CD8 ratio climbed slightly.

V lost 2 bases, J lost 2 bases, and 16 bases lay in between. This CDR3 has 17 residues. Germline CDR1 reads SGHTA; CDR2 reads FQGNSA. Follow-up blood was drawn about 14 weeks, roughly three months, after antiretroviral therapy began. The repertoire came from unfractionated whole blood and reflected all unsorted peripheral T cells. People with immunomodulatory therapy, recent vaccination or treatment interruptions were not enrolled. Reverse transcription used 450 to 550 ng RNA and constant-region primers for alpha and beta. Each of the alpha and beta chains got its own library through chain-specific third strand synthesis with indices. The cDNA received a 5' RACE adapter containing a random hexamer plus an SP2 sequencing primer site. Each CDR3 protein gets one entry after TCRdb re-called the 5' RACE reads with MiXCR. Of some 6,500 distinct CDR3 sequences listed, around 6.7% are singletons. Study conclusions and caveats: During therapy, HIV-associated CDR3s fell significantly in frequency, while CMV-associated CDR3s did not change significantly.

This clonotype was counted at least ten times. As yet, its antigen is unknown. The chain is built from TRBV7-2 and TRBJ1-5; tentative D call: TRBD1 (5 bases). The sequence was collected from an adult with HIV infection. Sample: blood, taken during antiretroviral therapy. The CDR3 region is CASSLTRRGSGNQPQHF. The CDR3 bases are TGTGCCAGCAGCTTAACGCGGAGGGGCTCAGGCAATCAGCCCCAGCATTTT.